A selection of T cell receptor beta chains follows, all from one sample in a study of T cells after yellow fever vaccination. TCRdb processed the 5' RACE reads anew with MiXCR; each CDR3 protein has one entry. The repertoire holds 250,000 to 350,000 distinct CDR3 sequences, around 10% seen once, with 3% to 3.5% in the top ten. The specimen comprised CD4+ T cells sorted from PBMCs, sampled 5 days after the yellow fever booster vaccination. The source of these receptors is a man between 18 and 29 years old who received the YFV17D yellow fever vaccine. The CDR3 runs from the conserved cysteine through the conserved F or W. A D gene is named only where the DNA matches it firmly. Clone size, where shown, is once, few, many, or a class for clones that have expanded.

V,size,D,J,DNA,CDR3
TRBV12-3/TRBV12-4,.,.,TRBJ1-1,TGTGCCAGCACTGGACAATCGAACACTGAAGCTTTCTTT,CASTGQSNTEAFF
TRBV5-1,once,TRBD1,TRBJ1-5,TGCGCCAGCAGCTTGAAAGGGGGCAGAGATCAGCCCCAGCATTTT,CASSLKGGRDQPQHF
TRBV24-1,few,TRBD2,TRBJ2-1,TGTGCCACCATGGGGCAGGGCAGACGGGGGGTCTATGAGCAGTTCTTC,CATMGQGRRGVYEQFF
TRBV7-3,.,.,TRBJ1-4,TGTGCCAGCAGCCCCGGTCTCTCCCCTAATGAAAAACTGTTTTTT,CASSPGLSPNEKLFF
TRBV4-3,many,.,TRBJ1-3,TGCGCCAGCAGCCAAGATATACAACCTGGAAACACCATATATTTT,CASSQDIQPGNTIYF
TRBV4-1,many,.,TRBJ1-5,TGCGCCAGCAGCCAACCGCTCATGGCATACCCCCATCAGCCCCAGCATTTT,CASSQPLMAYPHQPQHF
TRBV7-2,few,.,TRBJ2-3,TGTGCCAGCAGCTCAATGCAGGCGGATACGCAGTATTTT,CASSSMQADTQYF
TRBV4-3,few,.,TRBJ2-3,TGCGCCAGCAGACTACAGGGTGGTACGCAGTATTTT,CASRLQGGTQYF
TRBV11-2,few,.,TRBJ2-5,TGTGCCAGCAGCCTAAGCCTCTCAGGGCGGGAGACCCAGTACTTC,CASSLSLSGRETQYF
TRBV6-2/TRBV6-3,few,TRBD1,TRBJ1-5,TGTGCCAGCAGCGCTCGGGATTCGGGACAGGTCTCCAATCAGCCCCAGCATTTT,CASSARDSGQVSNQPQHF
TRBV18,.,.,TRBJ1-3,TGTGCCAGCTCACCGAACAGGGCCTCGGGTGGAAACACCATATATTTT,CASSPNRASGGNTIYF
TRBV18,.,.,TRBJ2-2,TGTGCCAGCTCATTGCCGGGACGGTCGGAAGGCGGGGAGCTGTTTTTT,CASSLPGRSEGGELFF
TRBV20-1,.,.,TRBJ2-3,TGCAGTGCTAGGGACAGCCATAGCACAGATACGCAGTATTTT,CSARDSHSTDTQYF
TRBV5-6,few,.,TRBJ2-5,TGTGCCAGCAGCTTGGTTTCTAGCGAAGAGACCCAGTACTTC,CASSLVSSEETQYF
TRBV5-4,.,TRBD1,TRBJ2-3,TGTGCCAGCAGCTTGCGGGGACAGCTCACAGATACGCAGTATTTT,CASSLRGQLTDTQYF
TRBV6-2/TRBV6-3,many,.,TRBJ1-5,TGTGCCAGCAGTTACCCGCCTCGGGAGGGAGGGAATCAGCCCCAGCATTTT,CASSYPPREGGNQPQHF
TRBV24-1,.,TRBD2,TRBJ2-3,TGTGCCACCAGTGATGTCCTAGCGGGGGGGAGCACAGATACGCAGTATTTT,CATSDVLAGGSTDTQYF
TRBV18,many,.,TRBJ1-1,TGTGCCAGCTCACCAAGGAATTTGAACACTGAAGCTTTCTTT,CASSPRNLNTEAFF
TRBV20-1,many,.,TRBJ1-2,TGCAGTGCTAGAGATAACTATGGCTACACCTTC,CSARDNYGYTF
TRBV12-3/TRBV12-4,.,.,TRBJ2-7,TGTGCCAGCAGTGAGGGACTCCCTCGGGGATACGAGCAGTACTTC,CASSEGLPRGYEQYF
TRBV5-1,many,TRBD1,TRBJ2-3,TGCGCCAGCAGCTCGACAAGGACAGGGGAGTTCACAGATACGCAGTATTTT,CASSSTRTGEFTDTQYF
TRBV18,.,.,TRBJ1-6,TGTGCCAGCTCATCGACGGTGTACGGGACACCCCTCCACTTT,CASSSTVYGTPLHF
TRBV7-2,few,.,TRBJ2-2,TGTGCCAGCAGCTTTCCGGCGCTATCCACCGGGGAGCTGTTTTTT,CASSFPALSTGELFF
TRBV20-1,.,.,TRBJ2-3,TGCAGTGGTTGGAGGGCCCGCGGATCGGGCACAGATACGCAGTATTTT,CSGWRARGSGTDTQYF
TRBV7-3,many,TRBD2,TRBJ2-3,TGTGCCAGCAGCTTACGGGCTAGCGGGGGGTCCACAGATACGCAGTATTTT,CASSLRASGGSTDTQYF
TRBV28,.,.,TRBJ1-5,TGTGCCAGCAGTTTAAGCGGTTCCCTATATAGCAATCAGCCCCAGCATTTT,CASSLSGSLYSNQPQHF
TRBV10-3,many,TRBD1,TRBJ1-2,TGTGCCATCAGGGGACAGGGAGAGGACTATGGCTACACCTTC,CAIRGQGEDYGYTF
TRBV2,few,.,TRBJ2-2,TGTGCCAGTACGAGGGCGGGGATCACCGGGGAGCTGTTTTTT,CASTRAGITGELFF
TRBV27,.,.,TRBJ2-7,TGTGCCAGCAGTTTATCGTGGAGGGGTGGGGAGCAGTACTTC,CASSLSWRGGEQYF
TRBV20-1,few,TRBD2,TRBJ2-5,TGCAGTGCTCACCGGGGGGGGCAAGAGACCCAGTACTTC,CSAHRGGQETQYF
TRBV10-3,many,.,TRBJ1-2,TGTGCCATCAGTGAGTGGTCCCGCAGAGGCTACACCTTC,CAISEWSRRGYTF
TRBV7-2,.,.,TRBJ2-3,TGTGCCAGCAGCCTGGGACTCCACACAGATACGCAGTATTTT,CASSLGLHTDTQYF
TRBV20-1,few,TRBD2,TRBJ2-5,TGCAGTGCTAGAGGAGGTACTAGCGGTCCCCAAGAGACCCAGTACTTC,CSARGGTSGPQETQYF
TRBV15,.,.,TRBJ1-2,TGTGCCACCAGCAGAGGGTCAGATGGCTACACCTTC,CATSRGSDGYTF
TRBV6-5,.,.,TRBJ1-1,TGTGCCAGCAGTTACTTCGGGGGGCAAGCTTTCTTT,CASSYFGGQAFF